These 6 T cell receptor beta chains originate from one sample sequenced in a study of molecular identifiers for immune sequencing clone quantification. Using its own MiXCR run on the PCR reads, TCRdb lists one record per CDR3 protein. Altogether about 98,000 distinct CDR3 sequences are present, about 35% being singletons, with the ten largest covering over 8%. The material sequenced was naive CD8+ T cells from blood, with Jurkat cell RNA spiked in. As for subset: FACS-sorted CD8+CD4-CCR7+CD45RA+ naive T cells. Receptors originate from a human donor in good health. Some libraries in this study had Jurkat cell RNA spiked in.

The chain couples TRBV7-2 to TRBJ2-2; D not certain. The V gene's germline CDR1 is SGHTA and CDR2 FQGNSA. With 1 base removed from V and 3 bases from J, the gap between germline ends came to 9 bases. The CDR3 spans 15 residues. The CDR3 reads CASSLDSLYTGELFF. The DNA of the CDR3 is TGTGCCAGCAGCTTAGACAGCCTTTACACCGGGGAGCTGTTTTTT.

This clonotype showed up just once. The junction does not match germline at one end; this may be a read error. The chain has TRBV5-3 and TRBJ2-2; D gene unclear. TRBV5-3 counts as an open reading frame of uncertain function. The CDR3 runs 14 residues. CDR3 in DNA: TGTGCCAGCAGCTTGGACGAGAACACCGGGGAGCTGTTTTTT. Encoded protein: CASSLDENTGELFF.

The chain recombines TRBV10-3 with TRBJ2-7; D gene uncertain. There are 15 residues in the CDR3. V was cut by 4 bases and J by 5 bases, with 18 bases left in between. Per germline, CDR1 ENHRY and CDR2 SYGVKD. The CDR3 DNA is TGTGCCATCAGTGGGGGTTTGTTAGGAGAGAACGAGCAGTACTTC. Its translation is CAISGGLLGENEQYF.

This clonotype came up a few times. V usage is TRBV6-1 and J usage is TRBJ1-5, with D maybe TRBD1 (6 bases). CDR3 length: 17 residues. From germline, CDR1 is MNHNS and CDR2 SASEGT. V was trimmed by 4 bases and J by 4 bases, leaving 20 bases between them. CDR3 sequence: CASSVWRGGNGNQPQHF. The CDR3 DNA follows: TGTGCCAGCAGTGTTTGGAGAGGGGGAAACGGAAATCAGCCCCAGCATTTT.

This clonotype was seen a single time. The junction and the germline gene differ at one end; a read error may be behind it. The rearrangement uses TRBV27 and TRBJ2-5; D may match TRBD1 or TRBD2 (5 bases each). The CDR3 extends over 14 amino acids. Germline loops: CDR1 MNHEY, CDR2 SMNVEV (reference sequence). CDR3 sequence (DNA): TGTGCCAGCAGTTTGGGACCGCGAGGGGAGACCCGGTACTTC. Protein product: CASSLGPRGETRYF.

In its sample, this clonotype was seen many times. The chain uses TRBV25-1 and TRBJ2-3; D is uncertain. V lost 0 bases and J lost 2, with 6 bases in between. Germline CDR1 reads MGHDK; CDR2 reads SYGVNS. This CDR3 is built from 14 residues. The CDR3 sequence is CASSEYTFTDTQYF. For the CDR3, the DNA is TGTGCCAGCAGTGAATACACCTTCACAGATACGCAGTATTTT.